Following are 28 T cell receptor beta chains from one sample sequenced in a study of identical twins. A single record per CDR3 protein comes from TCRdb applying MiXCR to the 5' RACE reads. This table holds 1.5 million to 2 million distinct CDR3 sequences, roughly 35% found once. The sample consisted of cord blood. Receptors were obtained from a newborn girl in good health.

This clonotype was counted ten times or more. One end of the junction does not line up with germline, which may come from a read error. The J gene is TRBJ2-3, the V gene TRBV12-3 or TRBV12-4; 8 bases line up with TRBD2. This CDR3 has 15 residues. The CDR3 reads CASSFGGGRTDTQYF. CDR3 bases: TGCGCCAGCAGTTTTGGTGGCGGGAGGACAGATACGCAGTATTTT.

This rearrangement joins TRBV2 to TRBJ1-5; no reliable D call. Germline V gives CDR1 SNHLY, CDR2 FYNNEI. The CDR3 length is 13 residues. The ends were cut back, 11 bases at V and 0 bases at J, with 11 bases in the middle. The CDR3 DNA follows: TGTGCCGGGAACTACGATAGCAATCAGCCCCAGCATTTT. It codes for CAGNYDSNQPQHF.

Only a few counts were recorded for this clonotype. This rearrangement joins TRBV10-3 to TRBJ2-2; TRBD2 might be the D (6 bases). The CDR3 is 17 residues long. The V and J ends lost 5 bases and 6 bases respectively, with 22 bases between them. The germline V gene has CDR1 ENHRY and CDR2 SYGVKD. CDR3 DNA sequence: TGTGCCATCAGTCCTTCAGTAGGGCGGGGAAGTCCCGGGGAGCTGTTTTTT. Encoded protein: CAISPSVGRGSPGELFF.

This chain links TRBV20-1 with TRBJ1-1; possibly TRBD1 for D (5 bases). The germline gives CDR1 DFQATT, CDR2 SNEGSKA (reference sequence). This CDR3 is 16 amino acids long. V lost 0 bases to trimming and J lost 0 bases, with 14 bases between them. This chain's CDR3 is CSARDLETAMNTEAFF. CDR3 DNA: TGCAGTGCTAGAGACCTTGAGACAGCTATGAACACTGAAGCTTTCTTT.

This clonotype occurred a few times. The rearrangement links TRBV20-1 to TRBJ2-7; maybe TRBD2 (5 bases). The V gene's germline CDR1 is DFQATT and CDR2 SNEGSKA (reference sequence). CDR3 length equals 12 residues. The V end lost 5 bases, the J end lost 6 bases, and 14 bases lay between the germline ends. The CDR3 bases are TGCAGTGCTGGTGAGGGTGGGGTCGAGCAGTACTTC. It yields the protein CSAGEGGVEQYF.

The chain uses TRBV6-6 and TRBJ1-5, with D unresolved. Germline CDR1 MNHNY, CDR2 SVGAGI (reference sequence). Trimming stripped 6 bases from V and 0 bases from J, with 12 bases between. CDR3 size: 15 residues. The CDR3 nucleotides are TGTGCCAGCAGCCGCCGGGCCAATAGCAATCAGCCCCAGCATTTT. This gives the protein CASSRRANSNQPQHF.

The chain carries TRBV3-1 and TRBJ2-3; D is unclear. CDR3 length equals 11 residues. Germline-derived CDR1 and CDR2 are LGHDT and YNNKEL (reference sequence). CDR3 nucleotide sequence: TGTGGAGCTGGGAGCACAGATACGCAGTATTTT. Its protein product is CGAGSTDTQYF.

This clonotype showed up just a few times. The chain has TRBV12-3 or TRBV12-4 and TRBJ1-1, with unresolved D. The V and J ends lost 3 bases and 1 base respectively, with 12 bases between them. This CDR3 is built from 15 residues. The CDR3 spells CASSFAGQRNTEAFF. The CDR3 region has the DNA TGTGCCAGCAGTTTTGCCGGCCAGAGGAACACTGAAGCTTTCTTT.

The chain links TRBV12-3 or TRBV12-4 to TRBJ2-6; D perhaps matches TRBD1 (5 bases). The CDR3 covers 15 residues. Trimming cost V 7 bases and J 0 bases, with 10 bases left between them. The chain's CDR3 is CASIPGHSGANVLTF. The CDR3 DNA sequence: TGTGCCAGCATCCCCGGACACTCTGGGGCCAACGTCCTGACTTTC.

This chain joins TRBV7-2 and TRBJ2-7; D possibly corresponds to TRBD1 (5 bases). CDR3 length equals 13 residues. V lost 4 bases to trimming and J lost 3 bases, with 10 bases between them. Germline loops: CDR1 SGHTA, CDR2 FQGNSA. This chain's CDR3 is CASSSGFGYEQYF. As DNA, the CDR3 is TGTGCCAGCAGCTCAGGGTTTGGCTACGAGCAGTACTTC.

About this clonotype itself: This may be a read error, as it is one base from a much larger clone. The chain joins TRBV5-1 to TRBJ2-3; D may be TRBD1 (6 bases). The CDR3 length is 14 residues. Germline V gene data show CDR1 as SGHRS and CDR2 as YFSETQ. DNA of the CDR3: TGCGCCAGCAGCTTGGGACAGGACACAGATTCGCAGTATTTT. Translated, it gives CASSLGQDTDSQYF.

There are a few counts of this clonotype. The CDR3 reads CASSLRQRNYNEQFF. The CDR3 DNA sequence: TGTGCCAGCAGCCTAAGACAGCGGAACTACAATGAGCAGTTCTTC. The rearrangement joins TRBV7-2 to TRBJ2-1; D may correspond to TRBD1 or TRBD2 (5 bases each). Trimming took off 5 bases at V and 3 bases at J, with 14 bases between the two ends. Germline V gives CDR1 SGHTA, CDR2 FQGNSA. There are 15 residues in the CDR3.

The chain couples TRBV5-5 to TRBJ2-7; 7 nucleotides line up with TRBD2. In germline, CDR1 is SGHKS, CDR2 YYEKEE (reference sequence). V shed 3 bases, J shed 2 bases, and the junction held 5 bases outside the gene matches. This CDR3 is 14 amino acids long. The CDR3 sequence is CASSSPRGAYEQYF. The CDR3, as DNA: TGTGCCAGCAGCTCTCCCCGGGGGGCCTACGAGCAGTACTTC.

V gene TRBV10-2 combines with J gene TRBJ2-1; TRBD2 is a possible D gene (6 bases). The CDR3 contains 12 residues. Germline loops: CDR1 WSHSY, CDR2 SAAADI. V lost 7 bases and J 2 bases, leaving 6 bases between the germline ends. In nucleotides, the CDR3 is TGCGCCAGCAAGCGGGCCTACAATGAGCAGTTCTTC. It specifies CASKRAYNEQFF.

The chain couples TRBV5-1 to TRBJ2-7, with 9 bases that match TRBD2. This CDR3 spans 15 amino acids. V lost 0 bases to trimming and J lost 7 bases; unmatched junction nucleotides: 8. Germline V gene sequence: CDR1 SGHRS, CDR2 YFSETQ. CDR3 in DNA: TGCGCCAGCAGCTTGGGAGGGACTAGCAGCCAAGAGCAGTACTTC. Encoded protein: CASSLGGTSSQEQYF.

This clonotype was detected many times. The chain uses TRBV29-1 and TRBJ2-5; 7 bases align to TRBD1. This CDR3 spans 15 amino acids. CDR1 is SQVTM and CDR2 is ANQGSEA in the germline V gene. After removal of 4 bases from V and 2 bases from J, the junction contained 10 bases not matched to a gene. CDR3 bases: TGCAGCGTTGTACCAGGGGGTCTATTACAAGAGACCCAGTACTTC. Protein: CSVVPGGLLQETQYF.

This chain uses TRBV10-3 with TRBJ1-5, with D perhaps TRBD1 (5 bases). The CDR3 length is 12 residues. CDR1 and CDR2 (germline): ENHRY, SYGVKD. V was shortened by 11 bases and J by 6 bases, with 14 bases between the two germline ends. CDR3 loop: CAAGGEGQPQHF. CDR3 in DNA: TGTGCCGCGGGGGGGGAAGGTCAGCCCCAGCATTTT.

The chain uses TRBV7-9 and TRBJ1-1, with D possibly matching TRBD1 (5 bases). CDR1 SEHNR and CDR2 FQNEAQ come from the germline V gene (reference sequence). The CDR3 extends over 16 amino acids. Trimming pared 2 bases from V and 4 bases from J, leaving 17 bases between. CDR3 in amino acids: CASSLKAIRVSTEAFF. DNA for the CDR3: TGTGCCAGCAGCTTAAAAGCAATCAGGGTTAGCACTGAAGCTTTCTTT.

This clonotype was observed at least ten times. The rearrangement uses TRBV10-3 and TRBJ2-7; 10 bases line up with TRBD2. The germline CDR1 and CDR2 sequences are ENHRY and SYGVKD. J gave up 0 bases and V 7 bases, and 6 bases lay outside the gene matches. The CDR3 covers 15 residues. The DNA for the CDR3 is TGTGCCATCATGGCCGGGACTAGCGTCTCCTACGAGCAGTACTTC. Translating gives CAIMAGTSVSYEQYF.

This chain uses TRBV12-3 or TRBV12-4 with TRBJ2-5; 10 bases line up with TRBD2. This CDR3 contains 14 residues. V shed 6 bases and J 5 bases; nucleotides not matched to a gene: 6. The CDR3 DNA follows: TGTGCCAGCAGCATGACTAGCGGGTGGGAGACCCAGTACTTC. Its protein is CASSMTSGWETQYF.

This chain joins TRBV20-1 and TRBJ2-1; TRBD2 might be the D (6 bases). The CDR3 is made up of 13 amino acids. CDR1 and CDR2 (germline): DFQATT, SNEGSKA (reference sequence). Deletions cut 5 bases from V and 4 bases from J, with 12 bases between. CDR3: CSADGSRYNEQFF. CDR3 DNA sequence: TGCAGTGCTGACGGGAGTAGGTACAATGAGCAGTTCTTC.

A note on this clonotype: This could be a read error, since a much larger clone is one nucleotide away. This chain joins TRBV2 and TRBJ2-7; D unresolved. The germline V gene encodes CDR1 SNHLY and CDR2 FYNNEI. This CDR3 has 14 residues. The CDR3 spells CASSSNDLSYERYF. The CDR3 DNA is TGTGCCAGCAGCTCAAACGATCTCTCCTACGAGCGGTACTTC.

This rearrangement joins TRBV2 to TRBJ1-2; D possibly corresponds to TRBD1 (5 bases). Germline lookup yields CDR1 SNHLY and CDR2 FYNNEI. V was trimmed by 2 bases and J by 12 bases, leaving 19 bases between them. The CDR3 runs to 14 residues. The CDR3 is CASSEMVGTDGHTF. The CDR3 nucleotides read TGTGCCAGCAGTGAAATGGTAGGGACCGACGGCCACACCTTC.

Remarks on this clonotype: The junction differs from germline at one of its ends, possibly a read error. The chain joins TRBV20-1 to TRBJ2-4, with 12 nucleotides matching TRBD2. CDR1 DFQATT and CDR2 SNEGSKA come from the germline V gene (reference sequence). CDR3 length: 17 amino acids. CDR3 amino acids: CSARASGGAIAKSIQYF. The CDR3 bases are TGCAGTGCTAGAGCTAGCGGGGGGGCCATAGCCAAAAGCATTCAGTACTTC.

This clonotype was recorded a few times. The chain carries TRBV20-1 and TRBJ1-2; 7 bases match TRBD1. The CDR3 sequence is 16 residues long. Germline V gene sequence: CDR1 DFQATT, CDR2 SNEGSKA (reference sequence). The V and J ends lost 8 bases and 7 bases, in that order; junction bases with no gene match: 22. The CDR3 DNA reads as TGCAGTTCCTTAAAGACAGGGAGCCCCCTCACGCGTGGCTACACCTTC. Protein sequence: CSSLKTGSPLTRGYTF.

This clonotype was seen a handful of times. CDR3 region: CASSARLSPSTDTQYF. The CDR3, as DNA: TGTGCCAGCAGCGCTCGACTATCCCCTAGCACAGATACGCAGTATTTT. The chain joins TRBV13 to TRBJ2-3; TRBD2 might be the D (5 bases). Germline V gene lookup returns CDR1 PRHDT and CDR2 FYEKMQ (reference sequence). The length of the CDR3 is 16 residues. The V end was cut by 5 bases, the J end by 0 bases, with 15 bases between.

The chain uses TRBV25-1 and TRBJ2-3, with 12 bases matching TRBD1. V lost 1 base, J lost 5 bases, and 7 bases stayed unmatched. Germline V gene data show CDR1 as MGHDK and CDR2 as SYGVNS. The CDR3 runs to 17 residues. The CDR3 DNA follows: TGTGCCAGCAGTGAATGGTGGGACAGGGGGCGAATAGATACGCAGTATTTT. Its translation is CASSEWWDRGRIDTQYF.

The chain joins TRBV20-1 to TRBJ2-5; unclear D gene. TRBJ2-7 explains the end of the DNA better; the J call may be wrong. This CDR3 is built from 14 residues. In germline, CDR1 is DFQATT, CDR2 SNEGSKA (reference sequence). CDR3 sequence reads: CSAKTQTPFYEQYF. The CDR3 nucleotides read TGCAGTGCTAAGACTCAAACACCTTTCTACGAGCAGTACTTC.